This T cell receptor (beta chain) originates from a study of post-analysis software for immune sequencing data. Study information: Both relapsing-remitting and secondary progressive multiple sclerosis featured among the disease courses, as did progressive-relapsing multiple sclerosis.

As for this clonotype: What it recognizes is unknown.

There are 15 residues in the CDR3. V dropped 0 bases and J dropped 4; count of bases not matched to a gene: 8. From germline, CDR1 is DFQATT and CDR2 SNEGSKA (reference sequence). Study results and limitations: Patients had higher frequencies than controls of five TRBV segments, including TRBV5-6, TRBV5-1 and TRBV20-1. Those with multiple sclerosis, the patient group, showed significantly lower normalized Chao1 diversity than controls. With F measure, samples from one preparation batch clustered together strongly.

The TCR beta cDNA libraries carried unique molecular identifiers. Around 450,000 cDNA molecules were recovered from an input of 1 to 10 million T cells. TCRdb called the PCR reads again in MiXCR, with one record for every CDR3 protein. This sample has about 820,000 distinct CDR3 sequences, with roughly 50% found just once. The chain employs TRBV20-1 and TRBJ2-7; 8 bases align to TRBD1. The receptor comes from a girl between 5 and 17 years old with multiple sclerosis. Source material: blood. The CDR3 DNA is TGCAGTGCTAGAGAAGCGGGTCAGGGGGCTTACGAGCAGTACTTC. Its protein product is CSAREAGQGAYEQYF.